This T cell receptor beta chain was identified in a study of blood T cell repertoires in COVID-19. Study-level information: The United States, Italy and Spain were the sources of the acute and convalescent COVID-19 samples.

The method was immunoSEQ multiplex PCR; TCRdb's version includes in-frame clones alone and lacks a portion of them. This sample has about 240,000 clones, with around 86% found just once. The sequenced sample consisted of peripheral blood. The source is a woman aged 45 to 65 with COVID-19, enrolled during active disease.

CDR3 in DNA: TGTGCCAGCAGTTTTGGCGGGGGCAGTGGCTACACCTTC. This sequence encodes CASSFGGGSGYTF. The V gene is TRBV12-3 or TRBV12-4, the J gene TRBJ1-2, with D possibly matching TRBD1 (6 bases). The V end lost 3 bases, the J end lost 7 bases, and 12 bases lay between the germline ends. There are 13 residues in the CDR3.